This record looks at one T cell receptor beta chain sequence and its context. Primers: 60 Vbeta forward and 13 Jbeta reverse. Produced via immunoSEQ multiplex PCR; TCRdb's table is partial and in-frame only. The sample lists 110,000 or so clones, about 80% seen once, with 2.7% in the top ten. This CDR3 has 15 residues. CDR1 is LGHNA, CDR2 YNFKEQ, per germline. Trimming cost V 4 bases and J 3 bases, with 16 bases left between them. The entry originates in a study of cytomegalovirus exposure and HLA in healthy donors. The sample was PBMCs. The TCR originated in a female donor in good health and CMV-seronegative. This chain uses TRBV4-2 with TRBJ2-7; maybe TRBD1 (6 bases). The CDR3: CASSPTGNGLYEQYF. The CDR3 nucleotides are TGTGCCAGCAGCCCGACAGGTAACGGGCTCTACGAGCAGTACTTC.